This TCR beta chain was obtained from a study of T cells in Graves' hyperthyroidism and ophthalmopathy. Study details: Peripheral blood was acquired at first diagnosis, ahead of any therapy whatsoever.

Regions amplified from RNA transcripts were the TCR beta CDR3 regions. The study used the HTBI primer set for a first-round RT-PCR of the TCR CDR3. TCRdb independently ran MiXCR on the multiplex PCR reads; one entry per CDR3 protein. The sample lists 350,000 to 400,000 distinct CDR3 sequences, 14% to 15% seen once, with roughly 33% in the top ten. This clonotype was seen repeatedly, ten times or more. Graves' hyperthyroidism without ophthalmopathy progression within 18 months was termed stable. The source of this sequence is a woman in her twenties or thirties with Graves' hyperthyroidism. Sequenced input: blood.

The CDR3 coding sequence is TGTGCCAGCAGCTTAGGCTGGGGCGAGCAGTACTTC. Encoded protein: CASSLGWGEQYF. The chain links TRBV11-2 to TRBJ2-7; unclear D gene. This CDR3 spans 12 amino acids. Trimming stripped 1 base from V and 6 bases from J, with 7 bases between. Germline CDR1 reads SGHAT; CDR2 reads FQNNGV.